Presented here are 3 T cell receptor beta chains from one specimen sequenced in a study of technical replicates of blood from four donors. Using immunoSEQ multiplex PCR, the repertoire was profiled, and TCRdb retains in-frame clones only, with some absent. The sample lists about 97,000 clones; approximately 94% were seen once. Sequenced material: T cells isolated from PBMCs. The receptors were gathered from a human donor in good health.

This chain connects TRBV20-1 to TRBJ1-2; no reliable D call. The CDR3 runs to 11 residues. CDR1 DFQATT and CDR2 SNEGSKA come from the germline V gene (reference sequence). CDR3 sequence reads: CRAPHPYGYTF. The CDR3 DNA follows: TGCAGAGCCCCGCATCCCTATGGCTACACCTTC.

The chain has TRBV5-4 and TRBJ2-5; 9 bases match TRBD2. Per germline, CDR1 SGHNT and CDR2 YYREEE (reference sequence). The trim removed 2 bases at V and 5 bases at J, leaving 7 bases unmatched. The CDR3 is 15 residues long. The CDR3 region has the DNA TGTGCCAGCAGCTTTGGTAGCGGGAGTAGTGAGACCCAGTACTTC. This sequence encodes CASSFGSGSSETQYF. Full variable domain (outside the CDR3, taken from reference TRBV5-4 and TRBJ2-5): ETGVTQSPTHLIKTRGQQVTLRCSSQSGHNTVSWYQQALGQGPQFIFQYYREEENGRGNFPPRFSGLQFPNYSSELNVNALELDDSALYLCASSFGSGSSETQYFGPGTRLLVL.

The chain is built from TRBV2 and TRBJ2-2; D is possibly TRBD2 (5 bases). The germline V gene has CDR1 SNHLY and CDR2 FYNNEI. This CDR3 is built from 14 residues. The CDR3 DNA reads as TGTGCGATCGAAGGCGGGCTTGGGACCGGGGAGCTGTTTTTT. Its translation is CAIEGGLGTGELFF.